This passage covers 5 T cell receptor beta chains from one sample sequenced in a study of blood T cell repertoires in COVID-19. Libraries were prepared by immunoSEQ multiplex PCR; TCRdb keeps only in-frame clonotypes and omits some of them. The table records about 220,000 clones, approximately 83% of them present only once. The sample consisted of peripheral blood. Source of these receptors: a woman in her sixties or seventies with acute or convalescent COVID-19.

The rearrangement uses TRBV7-2 and TRBJ2-3; TRBD2 matches at 8 bases. CDR1 and CDR2 from the germline V gene are SGHTA and FQGNSA. This CDR3 region has 19 residues. After removal of 7 bases from V and 1 base from J, the junction contained 19 bases not matched to a gene. CDR3 nucleotides: TGTGCCAGCAATCGGGGCGCCGGGGGGGGCCGCTCTGGCACAGATACGCAGTATTTT. It encodes CASNRGAGGGRSGTDTQYF.

The rearrangement joins TRBV7-2 to TRBJ1-5, with 11 bases that match TRBD1. V dropped 3 bases and J dropped 5; count of bases not matched to a gene: 3. Germline CDR1 and CDR2: SGHTA and FQGNSA. CDR3 length: 15 residues. CDR3 nucleotides: TGTGCCAGCAGCTTCGGACAGGGGGCTTATCAGCCCCAGCATTTT. Its protein product is CASSFGQGAYQPQHF.

As for this clone: At one end, the junction sequence differs from germline, possibly due to a read error. Other DNA sequences in the same sample also yield this CDR3. The chain joins TRBV13 to TRBJ1-6; TRBD1 is a possible D gene (6 bases). Looked up from germline, CDR1 is PRHDT and CDR2 is FYEKMQ (reference sequence). This CDR3 region has 16 residues. The CDR3 coding sequence is TGTGCTAGCAGCTTAGGCCGGGCAGGGGTCGGTTCACCCCTCCACTTT. Amino acids: CASSLGRAGVGSPLHF. Full variable domain (missing parts from reference TRBV13 and TRBJ1-6): AAGVIQSPRHLIKEKRETATLKCYPIPRHDTVYWYQQGPGQDPQFLISFYEKMQSDKGSIPDRFSAQQFSDYHSELNMSSLELGDSALYFCASSLGRAGVGSPLHFGNGTRLTVT.

The V call is TRBV3-1 (or the pseudogene TRBV3-2), the J call TRBJ2-5, with 8 nucleotides matching TRBD2. V lost 4 bases and J lost 4; bases outside the gene matches: 8. CDR3 length: 15 amino acids. Germline CDR1 LGHDT, CDR2 YNNKEL (reference sequence). CDR3 loop: CASSRFAGGSETQYF. The CDR3 nucleotides read TGTGCCAGCAGCCGATTTGCGGGGGGATCAGAGACCCAGTACTTC.

Note on this clone: The sample carries other DNA sequences with the same CDR3. The chain couples TRBV3-1 (or the pseudogene TRBV3-2) to TRBJ1-1; D remains unclear. Trimming shortened V by 1 base and J by 1 base, and 7 bases separated the two germline ends. The germline CDR1 and CDR2 sequences are LGHDT and YNNKEL (reference sequence). The CDR3 totals 14 residues. The CDR3 nucleotides are TGTGCCAGCAGCCAAGGGACTGGGAACACTGAAGCTTTCTTT. It translates to CASSQGTGNTEAFF.